The following is a TCR beta chain sequence with its context. The CDR3 goes on 3 residues after the read ends, and that part is filled in from the germline J gene. The CDR3 sequence is 14 residues long. CDR1 and CDR2 from the germline V gene are SGHVS and FNYEAQ. This table comes from immunoSEQ multiplex PCR, and its TCRdb copy is limited to in-frame clones, with some not included. The table for this sample gives more than 20,000 clones. These data originate in a study of T cells in women clearing cervical HPV infection. Study overall: Controls were women whose single incident HPV16 infection cleared within 12 months without precancer or cancer.

The sequencing sample was made of blood buffy coat. The receptor was isolated from a woman between 18 and 70 years old with a cervical HPV16 infection that either progressed to CIN3+ or cleared (not recorded which). This chain joins TRBV7-6 and TRBJ1-2; 10 bases agree with TRBD1. This CDR3 reads CASSFGTGAYDYTF. The CDR3 bases that were read are TGTGCCAGCAGCTTCGGGACAGGGGCATACGAC. The full variable domain, completed using reference TRBV7-6 and TRBJ1-2, is GAGVSQSPRYKVTKRGQDVALRCDPISGHVSLYWYRQALGQGPEFLTYFNYEAQQDKSGLPNDRFSAERPEGSISTLTIQRTEQRDSAMYRCASSFGTGAYDYTFGSGTRLTVV.